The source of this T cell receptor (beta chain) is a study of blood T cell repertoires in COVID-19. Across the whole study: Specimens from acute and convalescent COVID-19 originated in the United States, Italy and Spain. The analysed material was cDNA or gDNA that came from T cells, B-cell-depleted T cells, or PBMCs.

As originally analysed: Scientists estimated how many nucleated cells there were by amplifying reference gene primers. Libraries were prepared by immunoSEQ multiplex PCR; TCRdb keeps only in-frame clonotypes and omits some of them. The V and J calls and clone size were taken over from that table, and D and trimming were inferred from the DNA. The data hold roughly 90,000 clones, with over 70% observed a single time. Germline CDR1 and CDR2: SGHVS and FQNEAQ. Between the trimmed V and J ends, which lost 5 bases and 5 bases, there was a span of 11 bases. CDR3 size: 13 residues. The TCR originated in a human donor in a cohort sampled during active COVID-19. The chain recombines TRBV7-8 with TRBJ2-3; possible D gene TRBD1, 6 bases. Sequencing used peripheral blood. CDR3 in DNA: TGTGCCAGCAGCATACAGGGTATAGATACGCAGTATTTT. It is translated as CASSIQGIDTQYF.